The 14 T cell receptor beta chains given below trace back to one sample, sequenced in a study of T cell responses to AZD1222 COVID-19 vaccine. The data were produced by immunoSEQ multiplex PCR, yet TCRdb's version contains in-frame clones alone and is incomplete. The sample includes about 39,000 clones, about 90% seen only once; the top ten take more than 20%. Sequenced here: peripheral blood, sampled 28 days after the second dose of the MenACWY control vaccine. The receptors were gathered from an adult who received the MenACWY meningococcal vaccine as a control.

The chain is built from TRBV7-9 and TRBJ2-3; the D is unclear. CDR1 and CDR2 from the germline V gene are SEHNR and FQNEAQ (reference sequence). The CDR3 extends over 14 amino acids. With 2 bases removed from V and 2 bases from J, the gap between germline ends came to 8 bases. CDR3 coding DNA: TGTGCCAGCAGCTTATGGGGATACACAGATACGCAGTATTTT. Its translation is CASSLWGYTDTQYF.

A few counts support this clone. CDR3 DNA: TGTGCCAGCAGTGAAGCCCGAGTGCCCCAGCATTTT. Encoded protein: CASSEARVPQHF. The chain recombines TRBV2 with TRBJ1-5; D remains unclear. V was cut by 0 bases and J by 9 bases, with 6 bases left in between. The CDR3 sequence is 12 residues long. CDR1 is SNHLY, CDR2 FYNNEI, per germline. Supplemented by reference TRBV2 and TRBJ1-5, the full variable domain reads EPEVTQTPSHQVTQMGQEVILRCVPISNHLYFYWYRQILGQKVEFLVSFYNNEISEKSEIFDDQFSVERPDGSNFTLKIRSTKLEDSAMYFCASSEARVPQHFGDGTRLSIL.

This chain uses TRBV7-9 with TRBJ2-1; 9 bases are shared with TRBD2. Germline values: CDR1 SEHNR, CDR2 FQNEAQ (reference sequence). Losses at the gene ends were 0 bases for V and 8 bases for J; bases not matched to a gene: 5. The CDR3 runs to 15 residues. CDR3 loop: CASSLAAGGPYEQFF. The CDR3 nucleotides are TGTGCCAGCAGCTTAGCCGCGGGAGGGCCCTATGAGCAGTTCTTC.

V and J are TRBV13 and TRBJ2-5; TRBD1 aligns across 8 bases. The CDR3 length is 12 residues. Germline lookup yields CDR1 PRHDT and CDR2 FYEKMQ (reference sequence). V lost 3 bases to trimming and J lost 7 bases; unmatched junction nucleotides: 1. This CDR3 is CASSFDRGTQYF. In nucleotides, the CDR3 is TGTGCCAGCAGCTTTGACAGGGGGACCCAGTACTTC. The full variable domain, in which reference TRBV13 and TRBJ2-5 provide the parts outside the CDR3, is AAGVIQSPRHLIKEKRETATLKCYPIPRHDTVYWYQQGPGQDPQFLISFYEKMQSDKGSIPDRFSAQQFSDYHSELNMSSLELGDSALYFCASSFDRGTQYFGPGTRLLVL.

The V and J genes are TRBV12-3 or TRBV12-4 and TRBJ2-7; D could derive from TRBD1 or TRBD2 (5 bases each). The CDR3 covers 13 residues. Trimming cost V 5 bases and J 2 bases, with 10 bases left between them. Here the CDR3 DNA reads TGTGCCAGCAGTACCGGGGACCCCTACGAGCAGTACTTC. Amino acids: CASSTGDPYEQYF.

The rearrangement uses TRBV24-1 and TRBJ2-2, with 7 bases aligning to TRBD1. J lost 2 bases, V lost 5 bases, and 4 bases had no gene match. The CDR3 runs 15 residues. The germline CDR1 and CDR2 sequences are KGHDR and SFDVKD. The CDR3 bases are TGTGCCACCAGTGCGGGACAGATTAACACCGGGGAGCTGTTTTTT. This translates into CATSAGQINTGELFF.

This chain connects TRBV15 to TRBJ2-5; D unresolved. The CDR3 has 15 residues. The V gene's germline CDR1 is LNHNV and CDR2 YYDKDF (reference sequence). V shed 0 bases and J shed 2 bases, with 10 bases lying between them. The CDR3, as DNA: TGTGCCACCAGCAGAGATCCCTCTGAACAAGAGACCCAGTACTTC. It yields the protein CATSRDPSEQETQYF.

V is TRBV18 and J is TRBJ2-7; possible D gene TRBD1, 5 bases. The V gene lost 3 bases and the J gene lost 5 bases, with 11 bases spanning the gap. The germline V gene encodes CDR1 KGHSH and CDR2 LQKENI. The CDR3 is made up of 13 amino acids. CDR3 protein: CASSPRPRDEQYF. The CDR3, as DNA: TGTGCCAGCTCACCCCGGCCCAGGGACGAGCAGTACTTC.

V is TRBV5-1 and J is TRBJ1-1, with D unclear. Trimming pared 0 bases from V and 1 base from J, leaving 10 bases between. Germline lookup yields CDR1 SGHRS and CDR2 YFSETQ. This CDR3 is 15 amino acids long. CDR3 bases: TGCGCCAGCAGCTTGGCGGTGGTCCCGAACACTGAAGCTTTCTTT. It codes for CASSLAVVPNTEAFF. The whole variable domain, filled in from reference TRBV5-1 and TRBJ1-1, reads KAGVTQTPRYLIKTRGQQVTLSCSPISGHRSVSWYQQTPGQGLQFLFEYFSETQRNKGNFPGRFSGRQFSNSRSEMNVSTLELGDSALYLCASSLAVVPNTEAFFGQGTRLTVV.

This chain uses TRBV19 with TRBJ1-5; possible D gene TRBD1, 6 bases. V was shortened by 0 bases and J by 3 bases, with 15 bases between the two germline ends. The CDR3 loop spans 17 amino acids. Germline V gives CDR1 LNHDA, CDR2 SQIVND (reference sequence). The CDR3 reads CASSIDGKQGPNQPQHF. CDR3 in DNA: TGTGCCAGTAGTATAGATGGGAAACAGGGTCCCAATCAGCCCCAGCATTTT.

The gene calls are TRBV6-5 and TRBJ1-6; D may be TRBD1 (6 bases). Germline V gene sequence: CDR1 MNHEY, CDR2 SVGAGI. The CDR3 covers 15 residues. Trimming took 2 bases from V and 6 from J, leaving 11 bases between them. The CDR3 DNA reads TGTGCCAGCAGTTACGGCGGACAGTCTAATTCACCCCTCCACTTT. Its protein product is CASSYGGQSNSPLHF.

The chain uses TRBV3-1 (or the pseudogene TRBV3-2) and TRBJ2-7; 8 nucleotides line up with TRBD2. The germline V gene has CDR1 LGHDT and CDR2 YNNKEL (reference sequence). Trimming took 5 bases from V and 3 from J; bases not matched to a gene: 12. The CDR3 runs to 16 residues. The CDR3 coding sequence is TGTGCCAGCAGCGATGAAGGGAGTGCGGGGGGCTACGAGCAGTACTTC. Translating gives CASSDEGSAGGYEQYF.

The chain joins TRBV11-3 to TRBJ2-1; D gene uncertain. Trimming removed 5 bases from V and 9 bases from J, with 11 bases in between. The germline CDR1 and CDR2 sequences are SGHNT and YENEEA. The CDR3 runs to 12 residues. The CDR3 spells CASSHIGSEQFF. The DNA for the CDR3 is TGTGCCAGCAGCCATATCGGAAGTGAGCAGTTCTTC.

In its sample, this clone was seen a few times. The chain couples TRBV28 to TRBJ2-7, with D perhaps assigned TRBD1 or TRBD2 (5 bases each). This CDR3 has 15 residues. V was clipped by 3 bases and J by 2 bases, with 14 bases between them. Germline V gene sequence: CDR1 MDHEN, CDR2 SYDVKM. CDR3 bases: TGTGCCAGCAGTTTCGAAAGGGACGGACCCTACGAGCAGTACTTC. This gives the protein CASSFERDGPYEQYF.